This T cell receptor (beta chain) stems from a study of blood T cell repertoires in COVID-19. At the level of the study: COVID-19 samples, acute and convalescent, were from the United States, Italy and Spain. Sources were T cells, B-cell-depleted T cells, or PBMCs; the material itself was cDNA or gDNA.

Original processing methods: The assay estimated nucleated cells by amplifying reference gene primers. The data were produced by immunoSEQ multiplex PCR, yet TCRdb's version contains in-frame clones alone and is incomplete. V and J calls and clone size are copied from that table; D and trimming were computed from the DNA. The repertoire has 35,000 to 45,000 clones, roughly 73% of them found once; the top ten carry about 30%. Germline values: CDR1 MNHNY, CDR2 SVGAGI (reference sequence). After removal of 6 bases from V and 8 bases from J, the junction contained 7 bases not matched to a gene. The CDR3 consists of 14 residues.

The sequencing sample was made of peripheral blood. The chain couples TRBV6-6 to TRBJ1-4; the match to TRBD1 covers 9 bases. This clonotype originated in a man aged 55 to 69 with acute or convalescent COVID-19. CDR3 region: CASRDRGGDEKLFF. The CDR3 coding sequence is TGTGCCAGCAGGGACAGGGGCGGCGACGAAAAACTGTTTTTT.